A selection of T cell receptor beta chains follows, all from one sample in a study of cytomegalovirus exposure and HLA in healthy donors. Method: immunoSEQ multiplex PCR; TCRdb's copy keeps in-frame clones and lacks some. This table has about 120,000 clones, over 8.5% appearing once. The sample consisted of PBMCs. These receptors all stem from a woman aged 35 to 49 in good health and CMV-seropositive. CDR3s include the opening cysteine and the closing phenylalanine or tryptophan. The D gene is left open where the match is weak. Expanded clones get a size class; other rows say once, few or many, or leave the size out.

size	D	V	J	DNA	CDR3
few	.	TRBV7-2	TRBJ1-5	TGTGCCAGCAGCTTAGCGCTTGCCGGTAAGCCCCAGCATTTT	CASSLALAGKPQHF
few	.	TRBV10-3	TRBJ2-7	TGTGCCATCAGTGAGGGGGAGGAGCAGTACTTC	CAISEGEEQYF
few	.	TRBV7-2	TRBJ2-3	TGTGCCAGCAGCTTCCCTAACACAGATACGCAGTATTTT	CASSFPNTDTQYF
.	.	TRBV28	TRBJ1-2	TGTGCCAGCAGTGCAGGGCCTTATGGCTACACCTTC	CASSAGPYGYTF
.	.	TRBV15	TRBJ1-5	TGTGCCACCAGCAGAGATCTCCGTGCTATCCAGCCCCAGCATTTT	CATSRDLRAIQPQHF
.	TRBD1	TRBV7-6	TRBJ1-6	TGTGCCAGCAGCTTAGGGGGACAGTATAATTCACCCCTCCACTTT	CASSLGGQYNSPLHF
.	.	TRBV5-5	TRBJ1-1	TGTGCCAGCAGCTTGAGGGGGGGAGTAGCTTTCTTT	CASSLRGGVAFF
.	TRBD1	TRBV6-1	TRBJ2-2	TGTGCCAGCAGTGCCCACAGGGGGCGAGGTACCGGGGAGCTGTTTTTT	CASSAHRGRGTGELFF
.	TRBD1	TRBV5-6	TRBJ2-4	TGTGCCAGCAGCTTGCCAGGGGGCCTTAACATTCAGTACTTC	CASSLPGGLNIQYF
few	TRBD1	TRBV5-1	TRBJ2-6	TGCGCCAGCAGTCTGGGACAGACCCTCTCTGGGGCCAACGTCCTGACTTTC	CASSLGQTLSGANVLTF
few	TRBD1	TRBV10-3	TRBJ2-3	TGTGCCATCAGTGAGTCCCCAGGGGGCTCGTCCGATACGCAGTATTTT	CAISESPGGSSDTQYF
few	TRBD1	TRBV18	TRBJ1-5	TGTGCCAGCTCGCTAAGGCAGGGGGCATCTCAGCCCCAGCATTTT	CASSLRQGASQPQHF
.	.	TRBV6-1	TRBJ2-2	TGTGCCAGCAGTGAAGGTCCATCCCCCGGGGAGCTGTTTTTT	CASSEGPSPGELFF
.	.	TRBV5-4	TRBJ1-1	TGTGCCAGCAGCCCACAGGGGAACACTGAAGCTTTCTTT	CASSPQGNTEAFF
few	.	TRBV28	TRBJ1-1	TGTGCCAGCAGGGGCTTGGGCACTGAAGCTTTCTTT	CASRGLGTEAFF
.	TRBD1	TRBV18	TRBJ2-2	TGTGCCAGCTCAGGTCCAGGGGGGAACACCGGGGAGCTGTTTTTT	CASSGPGGNTGELFF
.	TRBD2	TRBV6-5	TRBJ2-1	TGTGCCAGCAGTTACCCGGGACTAGGGCCCAGTGAGCAGTTCTTC	CASSYPGLGPSEQFF
.	TRBD1	TRBV5-1	TRBJ2-3	TGCGCCAGCAGCTTGGGACAGGGTGCAGATACGCAGTATTTT	CASSLGQGADTQYF
few	TRBD2	TRBV9	TRBJ2-7	TGTGCCAGCAGCCCCACGGGGGGTTACGAGCAGTACTTC	CASSPTGGYEQYF
.	TRBD1	TRBV29-1	TRBJ1-2	TGCAGCGTTGACCTCCGGGACAGGGGGGGAACCTATGGCTACACCTTC	CSVDLRDRGGTYGYTF
.	TRBD1	TRBV5-1	TRBJ2-4	TGCGCCAGCAGTTACGGGACAGGGGAGAAAAACATTCAGTACTTC	CASSYGTGEKNIQYF
.	TRBD1	TRBV6-5	TRBJ1-2	TGTGCCAGCAGTTTCGGACAGGGTGGCTATGGCTACACCTTC	CASSFGQGGYGYTF
.	TRBD1	TRBV27	TRBJ1-1	TGTGCCAGCAGAAGACAGGGGTTCAGGGACACTGAAGCTTTCTTT	CASRRQGFRDTEAFF
few	.	TRBV5-1	TRBJ2-7	TGCGCCAGCAGCTTGACAGTGAGCTCCTACGAGCAGTACTTC	CASSLTVSSYEQYF
few	.	TRBV5-6	TRBJ2-1	TGTGCCAGCAGCTTCCAGGTCAATGAGCAGTTCTTC	CASSFQVNEQFF
few	.	TRBV5-6	TRBJ2-7	TGTGCCAGCAGCTTAGACTACTACGAGCAGTACTTC	CASSLDYYEQYF
few	.	TRBV7-8	TRBJ2-5	TGTGCCAGCAGCTCTTATTCGCATGGGGACTTTAAGGGATGGGGAGAGACCCAGTACTTC	CASSSYSHGDFKGWGETQYF
.	.	TRBV5-6	TRBJ2-7	TGTGCCAGCAGCCAAAGGGGTAACTCCTACGAGCAGTACTTC	CASSQRGNSYEQYF
few	.	TRBV6-6	TRBJ1-2	TGTGCCAGCAGGGGCGCCCGCTGGGGCTACACCTTC	CASRGARWGYTF
few	TRBD2	TRBV18	TRBJ2-1	TGTGCCAGCTCACCCGGAATTAGCGGGCACCTTGAGCAGTTCTTC	CASSPGISGHLEQFF
.	.	TRBV18	TRBJ1-4	TGTGCCAGCTCACCCCCCCCGGGAGGGGAAAAACTGTTTTTT	CASSPPPGGEKLFF
.	.	TRBV7-6	TRBJ1-4	TGTGCCAGCAGCCATCGGGGGAGTGGCGAAAAACTGTTTTTT	CASSHRGSGEKLFF
few	TRBD1	TRBV19	TRBJ1-1	TGTGCCAGTACTTCAACAGGGGGGACTGAAGCTTTCTTT	CASTSTGGTEAFF
few	TRBD2	TRBV19	TRBJ2-3	TGTGCCAGTAGTCCGGGACTAGCGGGGACCAGCACAGATACGCAGTATTTT	CASSPGLAGTSTDTQYF
.	.	TRBV5-1	TRBJ2-7	TGCGCCAGCAGGACTGGCAACACCTACGAGCAGTACTTC	CASRTGNTYEQYF
few	.	TRBV5-1	TRBJ2-7	TGCGCCAGCAGCACCGACAAATACGAGCAGTACTTC	CASSTDKYEQYF
.	.	TRBV6-1	TRBJ2-3	TGTGCCAGCAGTGTAGAAGTTGGCAGGGATACGCAGTATTTT	CASSVEVGRDTQYF
.	.	TRBV6-5	TRBJ1-2	TGTGCCAGCAGGGGGACTTTCGACTATGGCTACACCTTC	CASRGTFDYGYTF
.	.	TRBV4-2	TRBJ1-1	TGTGCCAGCCGCGGCGGGGGGGCAGGGAGTACTGAAGCCTTCTTT	CASRGGGAGSTEAFF
few	.	TRBV19	TRBJ1-1	TGTGCCAGTAGTATAGGTTGGGGGGTTAACACTGAAGCTTTCTTT	CASSIGWGVNTEAFF
few	.	TRBV5-1	TRBJ2-7	TGCGCCAGCAGCTTGGGTTTCCAAGGGGTCCACGAGCAGTACTTC	CASSLGFQGVHEQYF
few	.	TRBV14	TRBJ2-5	TGTGCCAGCAGCGCCATACAGGAAGGGACCCAGTACTTC	CASSAIQEGTQYF
few	.	TRBV7-9	TRBJ2-7	TGTGCCAGCAGCTTTCTAGACAGGAACACCCTCTACGAGCAGTACTTC	CASSFLDRNTLYEQYF
.	TRBD1	TRBV2	TRBJ1-5	TGTGCCAAGGGACAGGGAAGCAATCAGCCCCAGCATTTT	CAKGQGSNQPQHF
.	TRBD1	TRBV6-1	TRBJ2-7	TGTGCCAGCAGTTCGCCGATGACAGGGGTCCACGAGCAGTACTTC	CASSSPMTGVHEQYF
few	TRBD2	TRBV11-2	TRBJ2-7	TGTGCCAGCACCATAGCGGGGATCACCTACGAGCAGTACTTC	CASTIAGITYEQYF
.	.	TRBV21-1	TRBJ1-5	TGTGCCAGCAGCGACACCGCCTCAGGGAGCAATCAGCCCCAGCATTTT	CASSDTASGSNQPQHF
few	TRBD2	TRBV5-4	TRBJ2-3	TGTGCCAGCAGCTTGGAAGCGGGGGCTATCACAGATACGCAGTATTTT	CASSLEAGAITDTQYF
.	TRBD2	TRBV30	TRBJ2-1	TGTGCCTCTACACTAGCGGAGCACTCATCCTACAATGAGCAGTTCTTC	CASTLAEHSSYNEQFF
few	.	TRBV6-6	TRBJ2-1	TGTGCCATAAGCCCTGGCAGGGTTAATGAGCAGTTCTTC	CAISPGRVNEQFF
.	TRBD1	TRBV18	TRBJ1-6	TGTGCCAGCTCCTCAGCCGGGACAGGGGGTTCACCCCTCCACTTT	CASSSAGTGGSPLHF
few	TRBD1	TRBV7-6	TRBJ2-2	TGTGCCAGCAGCTCCCCAGGACAGGGCTTTCACACCGGGGAGCTGTTTTTT	CASSSPGQGFHTGELFF
few	.	TRBV29-1	TRBJ2-1	TGCAGTGCCGCGAGGGTCAATGAGCAGTTCTTC	CSAARVNEQFF
.	TRBD2	TRBV2	TRBJ2-1	TGTGCCAGCACCAACGGACTAGCCAGGCACAATGAGCAGTTCTTC	CASTNGLARHNEQFF